This T cell receptor (beta chain) is drawn from a study of cytomegalovirus exposure and HLA in healthy donors. The CDR3 spans 17 residues. J was trimmed by 3 bases and V by 3 bases; bases with no gene match: 5. The germline gives CDR1 SGHTS, CDR2 YDEGEE. A word on this clone: Its antigen is still unknown.

General study results and limits: Later analysis indicated greater clonal expansion among HLA-associated TCR beta chains than among equally common other chains. The study listed roughly 160 cytomegalovirus-associated TCR beta chains. Accurate prediction of HLA-A and HLA-B alleles (for most subjects) was reportedly achieved from TCR beta sequences.

Sampled while nominally healthy, donors likely had unrecorded immune exposures. 13 Jbeta primers and 60 Vbeta primers were used for the PCR. Using immunoSEQ multiplex PCR, the repertoire was profiled, and TCRdb retains in-frame clones only, with some absent. The sample lists 90,000 to 150,000 clones; roughly 70% were seen once. What was sequenced was PBMCs. The sequence was obtained from a woman in her thirties or forties in good health and CMV-seropositive. This chain uses TRBV5-8 with TRBJ1-6; 11 bases agree with TRBD1. The CDR3 DNA follows: TGTGCCAGCAGCTGGGGGACAGGGGGACGCTATAATTCACCCCTCCACTTT. Protein sequence: CASSWGTGGRYNSPLHF.